This entry lists 10 T cell receptor beta chains sequenced from one sample in a study of shared clonotypes between healthy human individuals. Measured with immunoSEQ multiplex PCR; TCRdb has only the in-frame clones, and not every one. The sample gives 300,000 to 400,000 clones, about 74% of which show up once; over 9% is in the top ten. The specimen was memory CD4+ T cells sorted from blood. Subset noted: CD45RA-negative fraction. The receptors stem from a young man in good health.

This clone was seen a handful of times. The chain carries TRBV19 and TRBJ1-1; 7 positions agree with TRBD1. CDR1 and CDR2 from the germline V gene are LNHDA and SQIVND (reference sequence). Trimming at V came to 7 bases and at J to 11 bases, leaving 10 bases not matched to a gene. The CDR3 runs 12 residues. This CDR3 reads CASNLRQGLAFF. The CDR3 region has the DNA TGTGCCAGTAACCTCAGACAGGGTCTGGCTTTCTTT.

The chain is built from TRBV5-6 and TRBJ2-2; possibly TRBD1 for D (5 bases). V shed 4 bases and J shed 4 bases, with 17 bases lying between them. From germline, CDR1 is SGHDT and CDR2 YYEEEE. The CDR3 loop spans 16 amino acids. CDR3 residues: CASSPKLGLSTGELFF. The CDR3 DNA is TGTGCCAGCAGCCCCAAACTGGGGCTAAGCACCGGGGAGCTGTTTTTT.

The CDR3: CASSPGGTGGFGYGYTF. In DNA, the CDR3 is TGCGCCAGCAGCCCTGGTGGTACAGGGGGATTCGGCTATGGCTACACCTTC. This chain connects TRBV5-1 to TRBJ1-2, with 8 positions matching TRBD1. This CDR3 comprises 17 residues. Germline values: CDR1 SGHRS, CDR2 YFSETQ. V trimming: 4 bases; J trimming: 4 bases; junction bases outside the gene matches: 15.

The J gene is TRBJ2-1, the V gene TRBV5-5, with D possibly being TRBD1 or TRBD2 (5 bases each). CDR3 length: 14 amino acids. The ends were cut back, 4 bases at V and 5 bases at J, with 13 bases in the middle. Germline-derived CDR1 and CDR2 are SGHKS and YYEKEE (reference sequence). In DNA form, the CDR3 reads TGTGCCAGCAGCCCGGGACCCCGGGACAATGAGCAGTTCTTC. It yields the protein CASSPGPRDNEQFF.

This chain connects TRBV14 to TRBJ2-1, with 13 nucleotides matching TRBD2. Germline-derived CDR1 and CDR2 are SGHDN and FVKESK. This CDR3 has 16 residues. J gave up 7 bases and V 3 bases, and 6 bases lay outside the gene matches. CDR3 loop: CASSQLLAGGRNEQFF. The CDR3, as DNA: TGTGCCAGCAGCCAGCTACTAGCGGGAGGGAGGAATGAGCAGTTCTTC.

The chain recombines TRBV2 with TRBJ1-5; TRBD1 might be the D (6 bases). Deletions cut 5 bases from V and 1 base from J, with 15 bases between. CDR3 length: 16 residues. In germline, CDR1 is SNHLY, CDR2 FYNNEI. The CDR3 bases are TGTGCCAGCAGTATCTGGGGGGCAACCAGCAATCAGCCCCAGCATTTT. It is translated as CASSIWGATSNQPQHF. The whole variable domain, remainder taken from reference TRBV2 and TRBJ1-5, is EPEVTQTPSHQVTQMGQEVILRCVPISNHLYFYWYRQILGQKVEFLVSFYNNEISEKSEIFDDQFSVERPDGSNFTLKIRSTKLEDSAMYFCASSIWGATSNQPQHFGDGTRLSIL.

The V call is TRBV5-6, the J call TRBJ1-2, with unresolved D. In germline, CDR1 is SGHDT, CDR2 YYEEEE. With 1 base removed from V and 5 bases from J, the gap between germline ends came to 18 bases. The CDR3 is 16 amino acids. This CDR3 is CASSLLKDLWGYGYTF. The CDR3 DNA sequence: TGTGCCAGCAGCTTGCTCAAGGACCTCTGGGGATATGGCTACACCTTC.

This chain links TRBV5-6 with TRBJ1-2; a possible D gene is TRBD1 (5 bases). Germline V gene lookup returns CDR1 SGHDT and CDR2 YYEEEE. The V gene lost 1 base and the J gene lost 1 base, with 11 bases spanning the gap. This CDR3 has 15 amino acids. CDR3 coding DNA: TGTGCCAGCAGCTTGAATTGGGGGAGTAACTATGGCTACACCTTC. Its protein product is CASSLNWGSNYGYTF.

The CDR3 here is CASSHRVTGELFF. CDR3 bases: TGTGCCAGCAGCCACAGGGTCACCGGGGAGCTGTTTTTT. V is TRBV7-9 and J is TRBJ2-2, with D possibly being TRBD1 (6 bases). Trimming stripped 5 bases from V and 4 bases from J, with 8 bases between. CDR3 length equals 13 residues. Germline loops: CDR1 SEHNR, CDR2 FQNEAQ (reference sequence).

This chain links TRBV5-1 with TRBJ2-7, with D possibly being TRBD2 (5 bases). The V gene's germline CDR1 is SGHRS and CDR2 YFSETQ. CDR3 length: 16 residues. Deletions cut 0 bases from V and 0 bases from J, with 13 bases between. CDR3 bases: TGCGCCAGCAGCTTGGACCGGCGGGTTTCCTCCTACGAGCAGTACTTC. This codes for CASSLDRRVSSYEQYF. Full variable domain (missing parts from reference TRBV5-1 and TRBJ2-7): KAGVTQTPRYLIKTRGQQVTLSCSPISGHRSVSWYQQTPGQGLQFLFEYFSETQRNKGNFPGRFSGRQFSNSRSEMNVSTLELGDSALYLCASSLDRRVSSYEQYFGPGTRLTVT.